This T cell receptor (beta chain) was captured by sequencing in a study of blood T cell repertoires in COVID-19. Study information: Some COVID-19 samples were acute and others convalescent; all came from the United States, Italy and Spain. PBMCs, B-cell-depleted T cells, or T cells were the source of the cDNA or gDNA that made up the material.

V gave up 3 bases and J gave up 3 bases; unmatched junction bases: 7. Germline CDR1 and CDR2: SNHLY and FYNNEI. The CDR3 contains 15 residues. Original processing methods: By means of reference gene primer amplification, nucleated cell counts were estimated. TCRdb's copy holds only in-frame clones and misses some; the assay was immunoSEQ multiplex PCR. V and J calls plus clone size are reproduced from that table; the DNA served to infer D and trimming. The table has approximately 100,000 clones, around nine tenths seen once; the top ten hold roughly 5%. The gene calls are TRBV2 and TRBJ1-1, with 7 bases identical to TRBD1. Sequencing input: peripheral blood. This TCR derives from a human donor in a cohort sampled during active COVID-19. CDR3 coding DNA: TGTGCCAGCAGTGAGAAGACAGGGACGGACACTGAAGCTTTCTTT. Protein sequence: CASSEKTGTDTEAFF. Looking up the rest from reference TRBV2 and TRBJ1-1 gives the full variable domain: EPEVTQTPSHQVTQMGQEVILRCVPISNHLYFYWYRQILGQKVEFLVSFYNNEISEKSEIFDDQFSVERPDGSNFTLKIRSTKLEDSAMYFCASSEKTGTDTEAFFGQGTRLTVV.